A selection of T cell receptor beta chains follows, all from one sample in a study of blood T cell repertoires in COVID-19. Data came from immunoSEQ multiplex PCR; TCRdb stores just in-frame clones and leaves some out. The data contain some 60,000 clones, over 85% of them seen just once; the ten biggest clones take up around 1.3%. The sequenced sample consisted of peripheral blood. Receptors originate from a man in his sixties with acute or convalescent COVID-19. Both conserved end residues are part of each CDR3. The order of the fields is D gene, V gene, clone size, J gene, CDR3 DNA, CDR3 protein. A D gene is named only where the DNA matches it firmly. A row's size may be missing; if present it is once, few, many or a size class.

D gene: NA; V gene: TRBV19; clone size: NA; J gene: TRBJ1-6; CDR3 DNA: TGTGCCAGTAGGGAGGGGAACTATAATTCACCCCTCCACTTT; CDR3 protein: CASREGNYNSPLHF
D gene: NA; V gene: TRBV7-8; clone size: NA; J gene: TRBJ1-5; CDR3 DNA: TGTGCCAGCAGCCCGCGCCACCAGGGGACAAGTCAGCCCCAGCATTTT; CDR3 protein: CASSPRHQGTSQPQHF
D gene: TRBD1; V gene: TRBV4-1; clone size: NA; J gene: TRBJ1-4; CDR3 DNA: TGCGCCAGCAGCCAACCACAGGGGGCCTCTAATGAAAAACTGTTTTTT; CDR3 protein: CASSQPQGASNEKLFF
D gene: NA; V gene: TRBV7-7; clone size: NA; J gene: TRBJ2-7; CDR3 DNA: TGTGCTAGCAGCTTAGGGACGGGATACGAGCAGTACTTC; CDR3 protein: CASSLGTGYEQYF
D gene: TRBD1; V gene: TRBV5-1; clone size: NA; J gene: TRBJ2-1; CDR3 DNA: TGCGCCAGCAGCTTGGCCTTCGGGACAGGGTACAATGAGCAGTTCTTC; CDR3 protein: CASSLAFGTGYNEQFF
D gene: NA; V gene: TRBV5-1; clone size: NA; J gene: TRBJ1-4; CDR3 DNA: TGCGCCAGCAGCTTACAGGGACGAGGTGAAAAACTGTTTTTT; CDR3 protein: CASSLQGRGEKLFF
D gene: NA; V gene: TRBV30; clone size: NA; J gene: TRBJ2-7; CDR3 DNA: TGTGCCTGGAGGAGAGGGTCAAACGAGCAGTACTTC; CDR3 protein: CAWRRGSNEQYF
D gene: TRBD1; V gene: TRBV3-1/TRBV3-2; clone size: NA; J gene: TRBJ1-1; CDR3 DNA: TGTGCCAGCAGCCTACAGGGGGGGGACACTGAAGCTTTCTTT; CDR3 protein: CASSLQGGDTEAFF
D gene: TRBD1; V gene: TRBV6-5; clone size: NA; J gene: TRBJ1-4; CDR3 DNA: TGTGCCAGCGGCCGGCGGACAGGGTCTGAAAAACTGTTTTTT; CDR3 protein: CASGRRTGSEKLFF
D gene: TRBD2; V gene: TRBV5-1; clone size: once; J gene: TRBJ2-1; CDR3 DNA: TGCGCCAGCAGCTTGGAGCGGGGGACTTACAATGAGCAGTTCTTC; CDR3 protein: CASSLERGTYNEQFF